This T cell receptor beta chain was sequenced during a study of vaccination and CD4 T cells after COVID-19. As to treatment: 10-day PBMC culture with coronavirus spike peptide pools or control peptides (ViraFEST assay). As regards this clonotype: Its target is not known.

With the Oncomine TCR Beta short-read assay, DNA from cultured CD4+ T cells was sequenced. TCRdb reanalysed the PCR reads using MiXCR and keeps one entry per CDR3 protein. The data contain some 20,000 distinct CDR3 sequences, approximately 61% of them singletons. Sequenced input: CD4+ T cells from blood, cultured in vitro. This clonotype was obtained from a human donor who had recovered from COVID-19.

This chain's CDR3 is CASSLRGASETEAFF. The CDR3 nucleotides read TGTGCCAGCAGTTTACGGGGGGCAAGCGAAACTGAAGCTTTCTTT. The chain is built from TRBV6-2 or TRBV6-3 and TRBJ1-1, with D possibly matching TRBD1 (6 bases). The CDR3 totals 15 residues. Germline V gives CDR1 MNHEY, CDR2 SVGEGT. V dropped 4 bases and J dropped 5 bases, with 17 bases sitting between them.